This T cell receptor (beta chain) was recorded in a study of cytomegalovirus exposure and HLA in healthy donors. Overall study results and limits: TCR beta V segments were, for the most part, productive about 87% or about 30% of the time in an earlier analysis. According to reports, the classifier identified cytomegalovirus status with high specificity and sensitivity. One variant, a missense change in DCLRE1C, was linked in a later analysis to TCR beta V- and J-gene trimming.

Each donor was healthy, and each was a bone marrow donor. The CDR3 is 12 residues long. The V gene lost 3 bases and the J gene lost 7 bases, with 9 bases spanning the gap. The V gene's germline CDR1 is KGHSH and CDR2 LQKENI. Primers for the PCR totalled 60 Vbeta and 13 Jbeta. This table comes from immunoSEQ multiplex PCR, and its TCRdb copy is limited to in-frame clones, with some not included. This sample has 81,000 or so clones; 62% occur once, and the top ten carry about 5%. This clone was observed a few times. The antigen remains unidentified. The sample comprised PBMCs. The clonotype originates from a woman aged 30 to 39 in good health and CMV-seropositive. This chain joins TRBV18 and TRBJ1-2; D ambiguous. The CDR3 DNA sequence: TGTGCCAGCTCACCCGACACTTCTGGCTACACCTTC. Encoded protein: CASSPDTSGYTF.